The 2 T cell receptor beta chains reported below all come from one sample, sequenced in a study of blood T cell repertoires in COVID-19 (dated by TCRdb to 2020 to 2022). The library was made by the immunoSEQ multiplex PCR assay. TCRdb provides this immuneACCESS table in a form limited to in-frame rearrangements. Some clones are lacking; in checked studies, under half of them reflect an unresolved V gene, and why the rest are absent is not known. The sample has more than 300,000 clones on record, roughly 90% of them singletons. Jointly, the top ten make up around 4.2% of the sample. Input material: PBMCs or T cells enriched from blood (not recorded which). Source of these receptors: a woman aged 25 to 45 who had been exposed to COVID-19.

The chain has TRBV10-3 and TRBJ1-5, with D perhaps TRBD1 (6 bases). Trimming took off 8 bases at V and 0 bases at J, with 11 bases between the two ends. Per germline, CDR1 ENHRY and CDR2 SYGVKD. This CDR3 contains 14 residues. CDR3 nucleotide sequence: TGTGCCATCGGGCGACAGGCTAGCAATCAGCCCCAGCATTTT. Its translation is CAIGRQASNQPQHF.

The CDR3 is CASSRDRENTGELFF. In DNA form, the CDR3 reads TGTGCCAGCAGCCGGGACAGGGAAAACACCGGGGAGCTGTTTTTT. The chain couples TRBV7-7 to TRBJ2-2; 9 nucleotides align to TRBD1. CDR1 is SSHAT and CDR2 is FNYEAQ in the germline V gene (reference sequence). CDR3 length equals 15 residues. After removal of 5 bases from V and 2 bases from J, the junction contained 3 bases not matched to a gene.